What follows are 8 T cell receptor beta chains derived from one specimen sequenced in a study of cytomegalovirus exposure and HLA in healthy donors. The PCR ran on 60 Vbeta and 13 Jbeta primers. TCRdb's table, derived via immunoSEQ multiplex PCR, lists solely in-frame clones and lacks some. The sample holds about 170,000 clones. Sequencing was performed on PBMCs. The receptors were sampled from a woman aged 18-35 years in good health and CMV-seropositive.

V gene TRBV5-1 combines with J gene TRBJ2-2; 11 nucleotides align to TRBD2. With 0 bases clipped from V and 2 bases from J, the junction kept 3 bases outside the gene matches. This CDR3 has 17 residues. The V gene's germline CDR1 is SGHRS and CDR2 YFSETQ. CDR3 in DNA: TGCGCCAGCAGCTTGGCCGGGACTAGCGGAAACACCGGGGAGCTGTTTTTT. Amino acids: CASSLAGTSGNTGELFF.

The DNA of the CDR3 is TGTGCCAGCAGTGAAGAGGTCAGGGCAGGGGGCCATTTCTTC. This sequence encodes CASSEEVRAGGHFF. The rearrangement joins TRBV2 to TRBJ2-1; TRBD1 matches at 8 bases. Germline trimming cut 1 base from V and 16 bases from J; bases unmatched to any gene: 12. CDR3 length: 14 residues. Germline CDR1 reads SNHLY; CDR2 reads FYNNEI.

CDR3 loop: CASSLGTGITGELFF. The DNA of the CDR3 is TGTGCCAGCAGCTTGGGGACAGGGATCACCGGGGAGCTGTTTTTT. The chain has TRBV7-9 and TRBJ2-2, with 9 bases aligning to TRBD1. Germline V gives CDR1 SEHNR, CDR2 FQNEAQ (reference sequence). CDR3 size: 15 residues. V lost 3 bases, J lost 4 bases, and 3 bases stayed unmatched.

Comment on this clone: This specimen includes other DNA sequences encoding the same CDR3. The chain joins TRBV5-4 to TRBJ1-1; weak D call: TRBD1 (5 bases). CDR1 and CDR2 (germline): SGHNT, YYREEE (reference sequence). This CDR3 has 13 residues. The V gene lost 3 bases and the J gene lost 1 base, with 7 bases spanning the gap. In nucleotides, the CDR3 is TGTGCCAGCAGCTCTGGACAGAACACTGAAGCTTTCTTT. Its translation: CASSSGQNTEAFF.

This chain joins TRBV5-1 and TRBJ1-1; no definite D call. Germline V CDR1 and CDR2: SGHRS, YFSETQ. The CDR3 loop spans 14 amino acids. Trimming stripped 5 bases from V and 2 bases from J, with 13 bases between. The CDR3 nucleotides are TGCGCCAGCAGTTCCCCTGGAGTTAACACTGAAGCTTTCTTT. The encoded protein is CASSSPGVNTEAFF.

J is TRBJ2-3 and V is TRBV6-1, with 14 bases matching TRBD2. The CDR3 sequence is 15 residues long. Germline loops: CDR1 MNHNS, CDR2 SASEGT. Trimming removed 6 bases from V and 3 bases from J; junction bases left unmatched: 2. CDR3 nucleotides: TGTGCCAGCAGCAGACTAGCGGGAGGGACAGATACGCAGTATTTT. Amino acid sequence: CASSRLAGGTDTQYF.

V gene TRBV6-1 combines with J gene TRBJ1-2, with TRBD1 as a possible D gene (5 bases). The germline CDR1 and CDR2 sequences are MNHNS and SASEGT. The CDR3 has 13 amino acids. V lost 1 base to trimming and J lost 7 bases, with 10 bases between them. The CDR3 DNA reads TGTGCCAGCAGTGAAGTCAGGGTGGCTGGCTACACCTTC. Protein sequence: CASSEVRVAGYTF.

The genes are TRBV7-6 and TRBJ2-1, with 9 bases identical to TRBD2. CDR1 is SGHVS and CDR2 is FNYEAQ in the germline V gene. J gave up 3 bases and V 5 bases, and 11 bases lay outside the gene matches. The CDR3 spans 17 residues. The CDR3 here is CASSPYVAGVLYNEQFF. The CDR3 DNA reads as TGTGCCAGCAGCCCGTACGTAGCGGGAGTACTCTACAATGAGCAGTTCTTC.